This T cell receptor (beta chain) was recovered during a study of response to subunit inactivated influenza vaccine. This clonotype was seen repeatedly, ten times or more. Its antigen is not known. TCRdb fed the RT-PCR reads into MiXCR, producing one record per CDR3 protein. Among about 160,000 distinct CDR3 sequences listed, 11% were seen once. Overall study findings and caveats: Authors suggested each seasonal flu vaccination may recruit only limited numbers of new T cells.

The TCR sequence derives from a man aged 50 or older who received an inactivated influenza vaccine. The sequenced sample was non-naive T cells sorted from PBMCs, obtained 40 to 50 days after vaccination.

The CDR3 DNA is TGTGCCAGCACCCGAGGGACTAGCAGGTACAATGAGCAGTTCTTC. Amino acid sequence: CASTRGTSRYNEQFF. The chain combines TRBV7-2 with TRBJ2-1; 9 bases map to TRBD2. The CDR3 spans 15 residues. V lost 7 bases, J lost 4 bases, and 8 bases stayed unmatched. Germline V gives CDR1 SGHTA, CDR2 FQGNSA. Using reference TRBV7-2 and TRBJ2-1 for the parts outside the CDR3, the full variable domain is GAGVSQSPSNKVTEKGKDVELRCDPISGHTALYWYRQSLGQGLEFLIYFQGNSAPDKSGLPSDRFSAERTGGSVSTLTIQRTQQEDSAVYLCASTRGTSRYNEQFFGPGTRLTVL.